This T cell receptor beta chain was sequenced during a study of chemoradiotherapy in HPV16-positive cancers. Study observations and caveats: The functional HPV-specific definition rests on just a couple of HPV16-positive patients. Candidate HPV-specific clones and E7-related TCR motifs grew in tumor during treatment.

Repeated repertoire sampling spanned the course of chemoradiotherapy. As for this clone: Its antigen is unidentified.

The V and J ends lost 5 bases and 9 bases respectively, with 11 bases between them. Germline values: CDR1 LNHNV, CDR2 YYDKDF (reference sequence). This CDR3 region has 12 residues. Libraries were prepared by immunoSEQ multiplex PCR; TCRdb keeps only in-frame clonotypes and omits some of them. The sample carries about 15,000 clones, roughly 87% recorded once. The origin of this receptor is a human donor with HPV-associated anogenital cancer. This chain connects TRBV15 to TRBJ1-5, with D hard to call. The sequenced sample was tumor tissue, obtained from a patient who underwent chemoradiotherapy. The CDR3 DNA reads TGTGCCACCAGCCGAATTGGCCGGCCCCAGCATTTT. Its protein is CATSRIGRPQHF.